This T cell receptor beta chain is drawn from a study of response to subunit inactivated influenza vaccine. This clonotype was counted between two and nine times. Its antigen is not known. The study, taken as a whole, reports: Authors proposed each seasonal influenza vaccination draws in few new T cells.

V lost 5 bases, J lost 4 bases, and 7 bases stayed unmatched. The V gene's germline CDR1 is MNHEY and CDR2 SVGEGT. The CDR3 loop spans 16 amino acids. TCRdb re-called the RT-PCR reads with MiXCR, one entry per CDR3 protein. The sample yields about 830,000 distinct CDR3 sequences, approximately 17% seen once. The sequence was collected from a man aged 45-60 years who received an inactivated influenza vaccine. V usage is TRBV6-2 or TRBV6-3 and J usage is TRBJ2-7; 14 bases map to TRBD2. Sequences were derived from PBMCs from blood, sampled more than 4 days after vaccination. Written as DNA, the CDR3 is TGTGCCAGCAGTGAGGGACTAGCGGGAGTGGTATACGAGCAGTACTTC. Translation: CASSEGLAGVVYEQYF.